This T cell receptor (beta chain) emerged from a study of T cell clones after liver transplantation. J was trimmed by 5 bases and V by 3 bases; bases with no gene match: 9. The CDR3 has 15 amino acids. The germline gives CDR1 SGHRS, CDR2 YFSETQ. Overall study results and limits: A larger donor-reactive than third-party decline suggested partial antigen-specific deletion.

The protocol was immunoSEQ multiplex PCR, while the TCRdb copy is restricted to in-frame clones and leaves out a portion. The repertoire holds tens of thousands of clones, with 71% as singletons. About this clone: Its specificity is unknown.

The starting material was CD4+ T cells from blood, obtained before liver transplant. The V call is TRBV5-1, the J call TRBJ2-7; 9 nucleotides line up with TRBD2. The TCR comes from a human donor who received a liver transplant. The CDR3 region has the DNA TGCGCCAGCAGCTCGCCCCTAGCGGGGTGGCACGAGCAGTACTTC. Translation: CASSSPLAGWHEQYF.